This is a list of T cell receptor beta chains from one sample in a study of cytomegalovirus exposure and HLA in healthy donors. Some clones are missing from TCRdb's copy, which holds only in-frame ones; the method was immunoSEQ multiplex PCR. Counted here are approximately 220,000 clones, around 75% occurring once; the ten biggest clones make up less than 2%. Sequencing was carried out using PBMCs. The receptors here all came from a woman in her twenties or thirties in good health and CMV-seronegative. The CDR3 runs from the conserved cysteine through the conserved F or W. Each record gives: clone size, D gene, V gene, J gene, CDR3 DNA, CDR3 protein. D genes are given only for firm matches. Clone size appears in some rows only: once, few, many, or a class for an expanded clone.

clone size: -
D gene: -
V gene: TRBV7-9
J gene: TRBJ1-6
CDR3 DNA: TGTGCCAGCAGCTTAACGGAGAGGAATTCACCCCTCCACTTT
CDR3 protein: CASSLTERNSPLHF

clone size: -
D gene: -
V gene: TRBV25-1
J gene: TRBJ1-6
CDR3 DNA: TGTGCCAGCAGTCAGGCAGGGTGGTCACCCCTCCACTTT
CDR3 protein: CASSQAGWSPLHF

clone size: few
D gene: TRBD1
V gene: TRBV19
J gene: TRBJ1-5
CDR3 DNA: TGTGCCAGTAGTCCCCACAACCGCAGGGGGCAGGGGCAGCCCCAGCATTTT
CDR3 protein: CASSPHNRRGQGQPQHF

clone size: -
D gene: TRBD2
V gene: TRBV4-2
J gene: TRBJ2-1
CDR3 DNA: TGTGCCAGCAGAGGGACTAGCGGCAACAATGAGCAGTTCTTC
CDR3 protein: CASRGTSGNNEQFF

clone size: few
D gene: -
V gene: TRBV5-4
J gene: TRBJ1-2
CDR3 DNA: TGTGCCAGCAGCTTGGACATTAACTATGGCTACACCTTC
CDR3 protein: CASSLDINYGYTF

clone size: -
D gene: TRBD1
V gene: TRBV15
J gene: TRBJ2-7
CDR3 DNA: TGTGCCACCAGCAGAGTGGGTGACAGGGCCTACGAGCAGTACTTC
CDR3 protein: CATSRVGDRAYEQYF

clone size: -
D gene: -
V gene: TRBV5-6
J gene: TRBJ1-2
CDR3 DNA: TGTGCCAGCAGCTTCCTCACACAGAAGCCTTATGGCTACACCTTC
CDR3 protein: CASSFLTQKPYGYTF

clone size: -
D gene: TRBD1
V gene: TRBV7-8
J gene: TRBJ1-2
CDR3 DNA: TGTGCCAGCAGCTTGGTTTACCGGGACAGCGACTATGGCTACACCTTC
CDR3 protein: CASSLVYRDSDYGYTF

clone size: -
D gene: -
V gene: TRBV10-3
J gene: TRBJ1-1
CDR3 DNA: TGTGCCATCAGTGACCGAGGGGGGAACACTGAAGCTTTCTTT
CDR3 protein: CAISDRGGNTEAFF

clone size: few
D gene: -
V gene: TRBV5-6
J gene: TRBJ2-5
CDR3 DNA: TGTGCCAGCAGCTTCTCGGTTTCAGAGACCCAGTACTTC
CDR3 protein: CASSFSVSETQYF

clone size: -
D gene: -
V gene: TRBV30
J gene: TRBJ1-6
CDR3 DNA: TGTGCCTGGAAAGCGGGGGGGGCAGGGGCGGCTTCACCCCTCCACTTT
CDR3 protein: CAWKAGGAGAASPLHF

clone size: -
D gene: TRBD1
V gene: TRBV19
J gene: TRBJ1-1
CDR3 DNA: TGTGCCAGTGGACAGGGCCATCCATCTGAAGCTTTCTTT
CDR3 protein: CASGQGHPSEAFF

clone size: -
D gene: TRBD1
V gene: TRBV2
J gene: TRBJ1-2
CDR3 DNA: TGTGCCAGCACCTCGGGACAGGTGGAGGGCTACACCTTC
CDR3 protein: CASTSGQVEGYTF

clone size: -
D gene: TRBD2
V gene: TRBV29-1
J gene: TRBJ2-7
CDR3 DNA: TGCAGCGTTGAGGGGACTAGCGGGAGTACCGACGAGCAGTACTTC
CDR3 protein: CSVEGTSGSTDEQYF

clone size: few
D gene: TRBD2
V gene: TRBV27
J gene: TRBJ2-7
CDR3 DNA: TGTGCCAGCATCCTGACTAGCGGGAGCTCCTACGAGCAGTACTTC
CDR3 protein: CASILTSGSSYEQYF

clone size: -
D gene: -
V gene: TRBV5-6
J gene: TRBJ1-1
CDR3 DNA: TGTGCCAGCAGCTTTTCGGTTAGTACTGAAGCTTTCTTT
CDR3 protein: CASSFSVSTEAFF

clone size: few
D gene: TRBD2
V gene: TRBV7-8
J gene: TRBJ2-7
CDR3 DNA: TGTGCCAGCAGCCAAGAATTTAGCGGGGGGGCCAACGAGCAGTACTTC
CDR3 protein: CASSQEFSGGANEQYF

clone size: -
D gene: TRBD1
V gene: TRBV19
J gene: TRBJ1-5
CDR3 DNA: TGTGCCAGTGCTACCGGGACAGGGAGACAGCCCCAGCATTTT
CDR3 protein: CASATGTGRQPQHF

clone size: few
D gene: -
V gene: TRBV7-9
J gene: TRBJ2-2
CDR3 DNA: TGTTCCAGCAGCCCCCCGGGGAGAGTATCCGGGGAGCTGTTTTTT
CDR3 protein: CSSSPPGRVSGELFF

clone size: once
D gene: -
V gene: TRBV19
J gene: TRBJ2-7
CDR3 DNA: TGTGCCAGTAGTATGGGGGGGGCGCTGGACGAGCAGTACTTC
CDR3 protein: CASSMGGALDEQYF

clone size: -
D gene: -
V gene: TRBV19
J gene: TRBJ1-1
CDR3 DNA: TGTGCCAGTTCACACTCAGGGGTCGGTCCTGAAGCTTTCTTT
CDR3 protein: CASSHSGVGPEAFF

clone size: -
D gene: TRBD1
V gene: TRBV6-5
J gene: TRBJ2-2
CDR3 DNA: TGTGCCAGCAGTACAGACAGGGGGCTTACCGGGGAGCTGTTTTTT
CDR3 protein: CASSTDRGLTGELFF

clone size: -
D gene: -
V gene: TRBV6-5
J gene: TRBJ2-3
CDR3 DNA: TGTGCCAGCAGTTACCTAGATACGCAGTATTTT
CDR3 protein: CASSYLDTQYF

clone size: -
D gene: TRBD2
V gene: TRBV30
J gene: TRBJ2-3
CDR3 DNA: TGTGCCTGGGTTAAAACGGGGGGTGGATTAGATACGCAGTATTTT
CDR3 protein: CAWVKTGGGLDTQYF

clone size: -
D gene: TRBD2
V gene: TRBV5-6
J gene: TRBJ2-5
CDR3 DNA: TGTGCCAGCAGCCCATATAGCGGGGGGGCCCGGGAGACCCAGTACTTC
CDR3 protein: CASSPYSGGARETQYF

clone size: -
D gene: TRBD1
V gene: TRBV9
J gene: TRBJ2-4
CDR3 DNA: TGTGCCAGCAGCGTAGGGGGACAGACAAATTCCATTCAGTACTTC
CDR3 protein: CASSVGGQTNSIQYF

clone size: many
D gene: TRBD1
V gene: TRBV29-1
J gene: TRBJ1-1
CDR3 DNA: TGCAGCGCTAGGGACAGGGAAGGGACTGAAGCTTTCTTT
CDR3 protein: CSARDREGTEAFF

clone size: -
D gene: -
V gene: TRBV9
J gene: TRBJ2-7
CDR3 DNA: TGTGCCAGCAGCGCCGACGCTGGCGGGACCTACGAGCAGTACTTC
CDR3 protein: CASSADAGGTYEQYF

clone size: -
D gene: -
V gene: TRBV7-9
J gene: TRBJ1-4
CDR3 DNA: TGTTCCAGCAGCTTAGAGGGGCCAGTAAATGAAAAACTGTTTTTT
CDR3 protein: CSSSLEGPVNEKLFF